A single sample is the source of the 25 T cell receptor beta chains below, sequenced in a study of CXCR3-negative and CXCR3-positive naive CD8 T cells. For these TCRs, the target antigens are not known. Study-level results: TRB CDR3 hydrophobicity was greater in CXCR3-positive naive cells than in CXCR3-negative naive cells.

Researchers prepared the TRB cDNA libraries using 5' RACE with UMI labels. TCRdb re-called the 5' RACE reads; every CDR3 protein appears as one record, without DNA. This repertoire includes some 7,000 distinct CDR3 sequences. The sequenced material came from naive CXCR3+ CD8+ T cells from blood. Subset here: CD45RO-CCR7+CD27+CD95- naive CD8+ T cells expressing CXCR3 (TNR3+). These receptor sequences come from a human donor in good health. Some clones in this sample may be carry-over from other donors' samples.

The CDR3 sequence is CASSISAQGWDYEQYF. This chain joins TRBV19 and TRBJ2-7; TCRdb proposes TRBD2, but this gene call is untestable without DNA. The V gene's germline CDR1 is LNHDA and CDR2 SQIVND (reference sequence). CDR3 length equals 16 residues.

This rearrangement joins TRBV6-4 to TRBJ1-1. Germline lookup yields CDR1 MRHNA and CDR2 SNTAGT. CDR3 size: 15 residues. This CDR3 reads CASSDPVFRGTEAFF.

This clonotype shows up as medium-sized (0.01 to 0.1%) by frequency. The chain employs TRBV29-1 and TRBJ2-7; the D call from TCRdb, TRBD1, cannot be confirmed without DNA. From germline, CDR1 is SQVTM and CDR2 ANQGSEA. The CDR3 loop spans 14 amino acids. CDR3 region: CSVCPEASSYEQYF.

V and J are TRBV25-1 and TRBJ2-5; TCRdb's D call, TRBD2, is unchecked because there is no DNA. The CDR3 is made up of 17 amino acids. Per the germline V gene, CDR1 is MGHDK and CDR2 is SYGVNS. CDR3 loop: CASSARKGQGLFVTQYF. Combining the CDR3 with reference TRBV25-1 and TRBJ2-5 gives the whole variable domain EADIYQTPRYLVIGTGKKITLECSQTMGHDKMYWYQQDPGMELHLIHYSYGVNSTEKGDLSSESTVSRIRTEHFPLTLESARPSHTSQYLCASSARKGQGLFVTQYFGPGTRLLVL.

This clonotype shows up as medium-sized (0.01 to 0.1%) by frequency. The CDR3 is CSVEVQGIYEQYF. The V call is TRBV29-1, the J call TRBJ2-7; the D call of TRBD1 rests on TCRdb alone, since no DNA is present to check it. Germline V gives CDR1 SQVTM, CDR2 ANQGSEA. The length of the CDR3 is 13 residues.

This clonotype is identified as medium-sized from frequency. This chain connects TRBV29-1 to TRBJ2-1; the TRBD2 assignment by TCRdb is unverifiable without DNA. The CDR3 consists of 16 residues. CDR1 is SQVTM, CDR2 ANQGSEA, per germline. CDR3 sequence reads: CSVDLSLAGVYNEQFF.

The rearrangement links TRBV2 to TRBJ2-3; TCRdb names TRBD1, which stays unverified in the absence of DNA. This CDR3 spans 13 amino acids. Germline CDR1 and CDR2: SNHLY and FYNNEI. The CDR3 is CARQRESTDTQYF.

The V gene is TRBV28, the J gene TRBJ1-1. CDR3 length equals 11 residues. Per the germline V gene, CDR1 is MDHEN and CDR2 is SYDVKM. CDR3 sequence: CASSLSAEAFF.

V is TRBV3-1 and J is TRBJ2-7; the D gene TCRdb calls, TRBD2, cannot be checked with no DNA. Germline CDR1 LGHDT, CDR2 YNNKEL (reference sequence). The CDR3 spans 16 residues. The CDR3 protein is CASSQDSWTSGYEQYF.

The V gene is TRBV6-1, the J gene TRBJ1-2; the D call from TCRdb, TRBD1, cannot be confirmed without DNA. The CDR3 extends over 14 amino acids. Per germline, CDR1 MNHNS and CDR2 SASEGT. The CDR3 region is CASSDSTGVYGYTF.

The rearrangement joins TRBV6-5 to TRBJ1-2; lacking DNA, the TRBD1 call made by TCRdb goes unchecked. This CDR3 spans 15 amino acids. Germline CDR1 and CDR2: MNHEY and SVGAGI. CDR3 in amino acids: CASSYPGQPRDGYTF.

In terms of frequency, this clonotype is medium-sized. This CDR3 reads CASGPQRDSENEQFF. The chain links TRBV6-2 or TRBV6-3 to TRBJ2-1; the TCRdb D gene call, TRBD2, has no DNA to confirm it. The CDR3 is 15 amino acids. Germline CDR1 reads MNHEY; CDR2 reads SVGEGT.

This chain connects TRBV2 to TRBJ2-3. This CDR3 has 16 amino acids. The germline CDR1 and CDR2 sequences are SNHLY and FYNNEI. CDR3 region: CASSEAGRRSTDTQYF.

The chain carries TRBV28 and TRBJ1-1; TCRdb lists TRBD1, though no DNA is available to test this call. The CDR3 runs 12 residues. Germline V gene lookup returns CDR1 MDHEN and CDR2 SYDVKM. CDR3: CASRTGNTEAFF.

V gene TRBV29-1 combines with J gene TRBJ2-2. Germline V CDR1 and CDR2: SQVTM, ANQGSEA. CDR3 size: 12 residues. This chain's CDR3 is CSALAGTGELFF.

The genes are TRBV29-1 and TRBJ2-7; the TRBD1 assignment by TCRdb is unverifiable without DNA. The CDR3 contains 12 residues. Germline V gives CDR1 SQVTM, CDR2 ANQGSEA. The CDR3 is CSVAGHRYEQYF.

V usage is TRBV27 and J usage is TRBJ2-7; TCRdb's D call of TRBD1 is untestable without DNA. The CDR3 contains 17 residues. Germline lookup yields CDR1 MNHEY and CDR2 SMNVEV (reference sequence). This chain's CDR3 is CASSFGAGEGQPYEQYF.

This chain joins TRBV13 and TRBJ2-7; TCRdb indicates TRBD2, and absent DNA this call remains unverified. The CDR3 spans 15 residues. The germline CDR1 and CDR2 sequences are PRHDT and FYEKMQ (reference sequence). CDR3 in amino acids: CASSPRRAVTYEQYF.

The rearrangement joins TRBV29-1 to TRBJ2-7; the D call from TCRdb, TRBD1, cannot be confirmed without DNA. The V gene's germline CDR1 is SQVTM and CDR2 ANQGSEA. The CDR3 contains 13 residues. This chain's CDR3 is CSVGTGGSYEQYF.

The chain is built from TRBV28 and TRBJ2-1; TCRdb's D call, TRBD2, is unchecked because there is no DNA. The V gene's germline CDR1 is MDHEN and CDR2 SYDVKM. There are 11 residues in the CDR3. The CDR3 is CASSLGGEQFF.

This clonotype registers medium-sized (0.01 to 0.1%) by frequency. V is TRBV29-1 and J is TRBJ2-1; the TCRdb D gene call, TRBD2, has no DNA to confirm it. The length of the CDR3 is 14 residues. Germline V gene lookup returns CDR1 SQVTM and CDR2 ANQGSEA. CDR3 in amino acids: CSVEGLAAYNEQFF.

The rearrangement uses TRBV2 and TRBJ2-4; TCRdb's assignment of TRBD2 cannot be checked, as there is no DNA. The CDR3 covers 15 residues. In germline, CDR1 is SNHLY, CDR2 FYNNEI. The CDR3 is CASRDGTSGANIQYF.

According to its frequency, this clonotype is medium-sized (0.01 to 0.1%). The gene calls are TRBV5-1 and TRBJ2-5; the D call from TCRdb, TRBD1, cannot be confirmed without DNA. Germline CDR1 is SGHRS and CDR2 is YFSETQ. The CDR3 loop spans 15 amino acids. CDR3 sequence: CASSLEGGYQETQYF.

This clonotype ranks as medium-sized (0.01 to 0.1%) in terms of frequency. The chain carries TRBV7-2 and TRBJ1-1. Looked up from germline, CDR1 is SGHTA and CDR2 is FQGNSA. The CDR3 is made up of 12 amino acids. Here the CDR3 reads CASSLGFTEAFF.

The rearrangement links TRBV29-1 to TRBJ1-5; TCRdb designates TRBD1, a call that cannot be tested without DNA. CDR3 length equals 14 residues. Germline V gives CDR1 SQVTM, CDR2 ANQGSEA. The CDR3 is CSLTDRGFNQPQHF.